This record looks at one T cell receptor beta chain sequence and its context. CDR3 length: 15 amino acids. Germline assignment: CDR1 SGHVS and CDR2 FNYEAQ. J was trimmed by 1 base and V by 5 bases; bases with no gene match: 6. This sample is part of a study of shared clonotypes between healthy human individuals. Profiling relied on immunoSEQ multiplex PCR, and the TCRdb table lists in-frame clones only, not all of them. The table records over a million clones, roughly 96% of them present only once. This receptor was identified in a man between 25 and 39 years old in good health. Sequencing was done on a sample of naive CD4+ T cells sorted from blood. Documented subset: CD45RA+ positively selected. The chain is built from TRBV7-6 and TRBJ2-3; TRBD2 matches at 7 bases. CDR3 nucleotides: TGTGCCAGCAGCCTTCAGCGGGGACGCACAGATACGCAGTATTTT. Its translation is CASSLQRGRTDTQYF.